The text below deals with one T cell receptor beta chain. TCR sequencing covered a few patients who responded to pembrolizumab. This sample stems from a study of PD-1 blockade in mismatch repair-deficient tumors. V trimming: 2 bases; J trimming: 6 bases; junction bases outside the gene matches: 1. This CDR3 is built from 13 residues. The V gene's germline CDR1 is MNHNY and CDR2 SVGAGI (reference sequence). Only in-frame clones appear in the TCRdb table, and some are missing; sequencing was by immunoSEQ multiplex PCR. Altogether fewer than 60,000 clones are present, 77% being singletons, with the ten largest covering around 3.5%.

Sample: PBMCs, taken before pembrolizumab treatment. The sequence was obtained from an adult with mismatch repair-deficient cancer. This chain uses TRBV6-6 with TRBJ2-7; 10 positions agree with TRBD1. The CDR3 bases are TGTGCCAGCAGTTACCGGACAGGGGGCGAGCAGTACTTC. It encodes CASSYRTGGEQYF.